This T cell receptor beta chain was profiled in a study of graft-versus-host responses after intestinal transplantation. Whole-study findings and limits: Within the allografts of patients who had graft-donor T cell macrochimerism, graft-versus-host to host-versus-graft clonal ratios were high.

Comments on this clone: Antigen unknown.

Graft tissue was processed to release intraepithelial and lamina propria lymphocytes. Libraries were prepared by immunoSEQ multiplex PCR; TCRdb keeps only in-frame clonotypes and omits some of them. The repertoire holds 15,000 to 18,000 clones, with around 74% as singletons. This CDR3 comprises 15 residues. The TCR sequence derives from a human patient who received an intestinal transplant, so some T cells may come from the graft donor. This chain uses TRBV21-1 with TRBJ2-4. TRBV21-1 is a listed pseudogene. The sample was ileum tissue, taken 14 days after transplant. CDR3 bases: TGTGCCAGCAGCACGCGTCCCACGGACGGAAACATTCAGTACTTC. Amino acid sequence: CASSTRPTDGNIQYF.